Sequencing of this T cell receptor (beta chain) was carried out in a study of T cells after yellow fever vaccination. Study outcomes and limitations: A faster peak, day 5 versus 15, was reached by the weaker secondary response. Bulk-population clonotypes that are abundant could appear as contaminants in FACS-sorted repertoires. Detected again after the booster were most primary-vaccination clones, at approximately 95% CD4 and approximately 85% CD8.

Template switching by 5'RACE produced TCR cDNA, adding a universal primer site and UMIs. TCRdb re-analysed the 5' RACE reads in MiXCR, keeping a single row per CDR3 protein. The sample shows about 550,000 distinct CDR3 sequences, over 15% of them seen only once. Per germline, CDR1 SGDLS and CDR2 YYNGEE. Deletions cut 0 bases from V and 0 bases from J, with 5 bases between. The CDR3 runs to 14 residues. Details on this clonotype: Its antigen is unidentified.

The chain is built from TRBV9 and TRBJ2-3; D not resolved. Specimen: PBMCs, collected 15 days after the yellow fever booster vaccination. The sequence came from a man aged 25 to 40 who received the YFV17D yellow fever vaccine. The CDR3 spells CASSVGSSTDTQYF. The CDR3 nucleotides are TGTGCCAGCAGCGTAGGGAGTAGCACAGATACGCAGTATTTT.